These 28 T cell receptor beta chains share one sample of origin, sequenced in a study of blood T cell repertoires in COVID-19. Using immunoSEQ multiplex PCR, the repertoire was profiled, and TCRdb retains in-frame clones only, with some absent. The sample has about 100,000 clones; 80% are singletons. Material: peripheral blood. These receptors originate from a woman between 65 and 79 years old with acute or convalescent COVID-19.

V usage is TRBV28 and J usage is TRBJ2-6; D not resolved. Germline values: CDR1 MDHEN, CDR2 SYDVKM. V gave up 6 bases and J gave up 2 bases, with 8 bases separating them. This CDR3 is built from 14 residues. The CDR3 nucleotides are TGTGCCAGCAGCGACATACCTGGGGCCAACGTCCTGACTTTC. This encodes CASSDIPGANVLTF.

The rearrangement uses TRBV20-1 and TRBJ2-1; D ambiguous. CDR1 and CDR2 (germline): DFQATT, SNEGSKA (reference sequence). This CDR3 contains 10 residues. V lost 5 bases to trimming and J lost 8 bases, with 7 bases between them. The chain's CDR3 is CSAQDDEQFF. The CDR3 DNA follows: TGCAGTGCTCAGGATGATGAGCAGTTCTTC.

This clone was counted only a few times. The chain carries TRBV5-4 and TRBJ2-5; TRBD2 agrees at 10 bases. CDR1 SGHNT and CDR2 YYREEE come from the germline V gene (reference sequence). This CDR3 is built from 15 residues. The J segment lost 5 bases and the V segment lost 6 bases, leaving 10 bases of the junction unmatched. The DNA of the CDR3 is TGTGCCAGCAAACCCTCCGGGACTAGCGAGGAGACCCAGTACTTC. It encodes CASKPSGTSEETQYF.

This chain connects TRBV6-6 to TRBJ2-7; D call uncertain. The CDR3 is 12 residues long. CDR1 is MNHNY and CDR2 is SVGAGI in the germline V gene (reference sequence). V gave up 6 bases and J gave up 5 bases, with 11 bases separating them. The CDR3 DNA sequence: TGTGCCAGCAGCGGCGGTGGAGACGAGCAGTACTTC. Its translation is CASSGGGDEQYF.

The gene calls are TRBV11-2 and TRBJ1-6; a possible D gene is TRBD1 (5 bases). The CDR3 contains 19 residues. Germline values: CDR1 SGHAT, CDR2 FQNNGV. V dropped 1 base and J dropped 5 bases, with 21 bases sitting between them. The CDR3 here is CASSLVLLSGGSNNSPLHF. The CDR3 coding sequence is TGTGCCAGCAGCTTAGTGCTTTTATCGGGGGGTTCTAATAATTCACCCCTCCACTTT.

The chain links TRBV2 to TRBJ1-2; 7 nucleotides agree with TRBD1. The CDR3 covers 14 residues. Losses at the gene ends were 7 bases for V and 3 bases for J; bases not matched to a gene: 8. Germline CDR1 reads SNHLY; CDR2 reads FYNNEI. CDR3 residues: CASKGRQGHYGYTF. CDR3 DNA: TGTGCCAGCAAAGGTCGACAGGGCCACTATGGCTACACCTTC. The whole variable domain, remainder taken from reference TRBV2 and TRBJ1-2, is EPEVTQTPSHQVTQMGQEVILRCVPISNHLYFYWYRQILGQKVEFLVSFYNNEISEKSEIFDDQFSVERPDGSNFTLKIRSTKLEDSAMYFCASKGRQGHYGYTFGSGTRLTVV.

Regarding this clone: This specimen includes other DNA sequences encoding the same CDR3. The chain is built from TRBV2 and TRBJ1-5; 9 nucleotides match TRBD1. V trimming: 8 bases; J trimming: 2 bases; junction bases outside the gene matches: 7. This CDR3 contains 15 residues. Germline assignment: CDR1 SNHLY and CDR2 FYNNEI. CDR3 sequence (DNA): TGTGCCAGCCGATGGGGACAGGGAGGCAATCAGCCCCAGCATTTT. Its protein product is CASRWGQGGNQPQHF.

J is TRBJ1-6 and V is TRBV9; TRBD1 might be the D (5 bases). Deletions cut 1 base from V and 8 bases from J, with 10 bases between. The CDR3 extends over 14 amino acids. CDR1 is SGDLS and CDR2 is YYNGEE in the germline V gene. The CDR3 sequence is CASSVSGGDSPLHF. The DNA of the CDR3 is TGTGCCAGCAGCGTATCTGGGGGGGATTCACCCCTCCACTTT.

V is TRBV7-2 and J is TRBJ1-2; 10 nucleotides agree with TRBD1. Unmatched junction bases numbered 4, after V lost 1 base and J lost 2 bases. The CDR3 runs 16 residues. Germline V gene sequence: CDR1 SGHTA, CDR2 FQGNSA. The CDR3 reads CASSLVTGQGNYGYTF. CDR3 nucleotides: TGTGCCAGCAGCTTAGTAACGGGACAGGGGAACTATGGCTACACCTTC.

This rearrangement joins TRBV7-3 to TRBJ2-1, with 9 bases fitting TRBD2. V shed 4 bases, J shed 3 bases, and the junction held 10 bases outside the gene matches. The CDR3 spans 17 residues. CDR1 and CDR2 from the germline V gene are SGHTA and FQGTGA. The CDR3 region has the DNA TGTGCCAGCAGCTCATCAGATAGCGGGGGTGTCTACAATGAGCAGTTCTTC. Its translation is CASSSSDSGGVYNEQFF.

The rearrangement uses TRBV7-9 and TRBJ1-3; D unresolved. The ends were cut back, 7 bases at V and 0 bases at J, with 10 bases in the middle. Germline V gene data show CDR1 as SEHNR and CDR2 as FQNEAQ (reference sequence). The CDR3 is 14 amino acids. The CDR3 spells CASTRGLSGNTIYF. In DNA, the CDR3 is TGTGCCAGCACCCGAGGGCTCTCTGGAAACACCATATATTTT.

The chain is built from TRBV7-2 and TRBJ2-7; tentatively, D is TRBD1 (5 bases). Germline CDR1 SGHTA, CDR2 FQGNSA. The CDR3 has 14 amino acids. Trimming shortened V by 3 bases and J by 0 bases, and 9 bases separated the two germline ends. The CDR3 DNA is TGTGCCAGCAGCTTGGGGCGGTACTCCTACGAGCAGTACTTC. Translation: CASSLGRYSYEQYF.

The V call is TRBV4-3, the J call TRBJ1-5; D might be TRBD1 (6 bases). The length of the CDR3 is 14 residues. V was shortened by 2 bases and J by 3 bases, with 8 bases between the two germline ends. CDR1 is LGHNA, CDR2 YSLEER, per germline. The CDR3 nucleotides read TGCGCCAGCAGCCAAAGGACAGACAATCAGCCCCAGCATTTT. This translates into CASSQRTDNQPQHF.

CDR3: CASSVARTGNTGELFF. The CDR3 DNA reads TGTGCCAGCAGCGTAGCTCGGACAGGGAACACCGGGGAGCTGTTTTTT. V and J are TRBV9 and TRBJ2-2; 7 bases match TRBD1. CDR1 and CDR2 (germline): SGDLS, YYNGEE. The V segment lost 0 bases and the J segment 1 base; nucleotides outside the gene matches: 3. CDR3 length equals 16 residues.

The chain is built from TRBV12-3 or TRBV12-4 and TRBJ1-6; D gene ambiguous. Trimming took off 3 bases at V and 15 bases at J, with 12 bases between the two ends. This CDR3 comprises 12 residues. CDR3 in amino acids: CASSFEGKLLHF. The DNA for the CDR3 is TGTGCCAGCAGTTTTGAGGGAAAGCTCCTCCACTTT.

CDR3 residues: CASSYSRRDNGPQPQHF. CDR3 sequence (DNA): TGTGCCAGCAGTTACTCGAGAAGGGACAATGGTCCCCAGCCCCAGCATTTT. V gene TRBV6-2 or TRBV6-3 combines with J gene TRBJ1-5, with a weak D call TRBD1 (6 bases). Germline values: CDR1 MNHEY, CDR2 SVGEGT. CDR3 length: 17 residues. The ends were cut back, 0 bases at V and 7 bases at J, with 19 bases in the middle.

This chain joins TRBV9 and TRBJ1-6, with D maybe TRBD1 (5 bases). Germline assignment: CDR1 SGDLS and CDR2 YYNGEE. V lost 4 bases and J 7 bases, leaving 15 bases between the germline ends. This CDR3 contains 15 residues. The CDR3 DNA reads TGTGCCAGCAGCCCAGGCGGGGGTGGAAATTCACCCCTCCACTTT. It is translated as CASSPGGGGNSPLHF. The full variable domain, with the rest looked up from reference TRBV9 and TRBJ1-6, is DSGVTQTPKHLITATGQRVTLRCSPRSGDLSVYWYQQSLDQGLQFLIQYYNGEERAKGNILERFSAQQFPDLHSELNLSSLELGDSALYFCASSPGGGGNSPLHFGNGTRLTVT.

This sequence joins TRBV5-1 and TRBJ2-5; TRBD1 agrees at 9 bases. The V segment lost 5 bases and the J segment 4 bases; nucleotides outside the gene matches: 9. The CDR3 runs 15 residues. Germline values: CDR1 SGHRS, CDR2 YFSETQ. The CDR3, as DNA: TGCGCCAGCAGTTCAAGACAGGGGGTTTTAGAGACCCAGTACTTC. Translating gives CASSSRQGVLETQYF.

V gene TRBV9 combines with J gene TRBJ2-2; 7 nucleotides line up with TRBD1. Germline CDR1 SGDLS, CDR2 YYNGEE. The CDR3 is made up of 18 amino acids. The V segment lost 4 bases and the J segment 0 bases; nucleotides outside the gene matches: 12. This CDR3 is CASSLRDSIFANTGELFF. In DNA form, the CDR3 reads TGTGCCAGCAGCCTTAGGGACAGTATCTTCGCGAACACCGGGGAGCTGTTTTTT.

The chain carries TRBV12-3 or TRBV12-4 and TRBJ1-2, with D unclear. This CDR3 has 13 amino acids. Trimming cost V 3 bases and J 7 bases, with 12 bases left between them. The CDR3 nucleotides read TGTGCCAGCAGTTTTGAAGGGAGCTCTGGCTACACCTTC. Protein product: CASSFEGSSGYTF.

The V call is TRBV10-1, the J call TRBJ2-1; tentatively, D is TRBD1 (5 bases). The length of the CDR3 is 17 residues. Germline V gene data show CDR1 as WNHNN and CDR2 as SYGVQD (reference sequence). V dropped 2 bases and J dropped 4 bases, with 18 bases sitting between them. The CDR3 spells CASSETRGRRTYNEQFF. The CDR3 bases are TGCGCCAGCAGTGAGACTCGTGGCAGGCGGACATACAATGAGCAGTTCTTC.

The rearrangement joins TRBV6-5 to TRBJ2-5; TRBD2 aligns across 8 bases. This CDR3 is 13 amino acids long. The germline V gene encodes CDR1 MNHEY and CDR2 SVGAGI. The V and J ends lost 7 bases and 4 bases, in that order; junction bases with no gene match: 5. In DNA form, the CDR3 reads TGTGCCAGCATTGGGACTAGTCTAGAGACCCAGTACTTC. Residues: CASIGTSLETQYF.

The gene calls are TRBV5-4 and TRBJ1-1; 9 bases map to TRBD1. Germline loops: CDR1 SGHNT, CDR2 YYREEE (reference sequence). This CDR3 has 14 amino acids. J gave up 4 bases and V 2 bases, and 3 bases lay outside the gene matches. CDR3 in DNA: TGTGCCAGCAGCTTACAGGGGGCGGTCACTGAAGCTTTCTTT. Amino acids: CASSLQGAVTEAFF.

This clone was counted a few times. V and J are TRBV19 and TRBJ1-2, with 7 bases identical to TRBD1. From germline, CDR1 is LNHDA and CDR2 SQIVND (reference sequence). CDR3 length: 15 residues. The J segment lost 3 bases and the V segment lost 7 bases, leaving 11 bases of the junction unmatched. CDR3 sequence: CASTPGGSAHYGYTF. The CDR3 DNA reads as TGTGCCAGTACCCCAGGGGGAAGCGCCCACTATGGCTACACCTTC.

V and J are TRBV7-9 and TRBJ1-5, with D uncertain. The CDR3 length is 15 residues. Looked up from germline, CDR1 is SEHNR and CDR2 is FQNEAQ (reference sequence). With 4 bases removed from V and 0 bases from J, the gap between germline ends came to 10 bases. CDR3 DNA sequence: TGTGCCAGCAGCTGCCCGTCCAGTAGCAATCAGCCCCAGCATTTT. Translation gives CASSCPSSSNQPQHF.

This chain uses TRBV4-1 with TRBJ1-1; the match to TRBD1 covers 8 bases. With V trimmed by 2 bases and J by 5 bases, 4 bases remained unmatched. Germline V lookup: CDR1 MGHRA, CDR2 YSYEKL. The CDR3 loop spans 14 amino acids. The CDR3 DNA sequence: TGCGCCAGCAGCCAAACAGGGGGTGGGACTGAAGCTTTCTTT. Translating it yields CASSQTGGGTEAFF.

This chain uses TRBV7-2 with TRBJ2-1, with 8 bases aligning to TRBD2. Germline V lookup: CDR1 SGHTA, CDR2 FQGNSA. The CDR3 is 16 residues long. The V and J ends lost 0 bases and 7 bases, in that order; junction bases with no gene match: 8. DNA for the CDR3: TGTGCCAGCAGCTTAGCCGGGGGACTAGGGAGGAATGAGCAGTTCTTC. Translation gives CASSLAGGLGRNEQFF.

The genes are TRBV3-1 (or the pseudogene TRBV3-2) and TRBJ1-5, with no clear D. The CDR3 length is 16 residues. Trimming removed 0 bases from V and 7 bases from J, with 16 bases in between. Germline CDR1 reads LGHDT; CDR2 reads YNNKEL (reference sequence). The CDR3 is CASSQDIGRGSQPQHF. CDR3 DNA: TGTGCCAGCAGCCAAGACATTGGCAGAGGGAGCCAGCCCCAGCATTTT.